Listed below are T cell receptor beta chains from one sample, sequenced in a study of cytomegalovirus exposure and HLA in healthy donors. Clones were sequenced by immunoSEQ multiplex PCR, and TCRdb holds only the in-frame ones, with some missing. The sample lists 95,000 to 150,000 clones; approximately 80% were seen once. The specimen sequenced was PBMCs. These TCRs come from a young man in good health and CMV-seronegative. CDR3s include the opening cysteine and the closing phenylalanine or tryptophan. Fields, in order: clone size, V gene, J gene, D gene, CDR3 protein, CDR3 DNA. D genes are given only for firm matches. Clone size appears in some rows only: once, few, many, or a class for an expanded clone.

abundance: .; v_gene: TRBV5-1; j_gene: TRBJ2-5; d_gene: TRBD2; CDR3aa: CASSLVGSGAIYQETQYF; CDR3nt: TGCGCCAGCAGCTTGGTAGGTAGCGGGGCTATTTACCAAGAGACCCAGTACTTC
abundance: .; v_gene: TRBV19; j_gene: TRBJ2-1; d_gene: TRBD1; CDR3aa: CASSPRTGDAHEQFF; CDR3nt: TGTGCCAGTAGTCCCCGGACAGGGGATGCGCATGAGCAGTTCTTC
abundance: .; v_gene: TRBV7-9; j_gene: TRBJ1-1; d_gene: .; CDR3aa: CASSRPQGNTEAFF; CDR3nt: TGTGCCAGCAGCCGACCTCAGGGGAACACTGAAGCTTTCTTT
abundance: .; v_gene: TRBV19; j_gene: TRBJ1-1; d_gene: .; CDR3aa: CASGRGAEAFF; CDR3nt: TGTGCCAGTGGACGGGGGGCTGAAGCTTTCTTT
abundance: .; v_gene: TRBV6-5; j_gene: TRBJ1-1; d_gene: .; CDR3aa: CASSLGSGYTEAFF; CDR3nt: TGTGCCAGCAGTTTAGGGAGTGGGTACACTGAAGCTTTCTTT
abundance: .; v_gene: TRBV5-4; j_gene: TRBJ2-3; d_gene: .; CDR3aa: CASSPQAGAADTQYF; CDR3nt: TGTGCCAGCAGCCCCCAGGCAGGGGCCGCAGATACGCAGTATTTT
abundance: .; v_gene: TRBV5-5; j_gene: TRBJ1-1; d_gene: .; CDR3aa: CASSLHDRWDTEAFF; CDR3nt: TGTGCCAGCAGCTTACATGACAGGTGGGACACTGAAGCTTTCTTT
abundance: .; v_gene: TRBV19; j_gene: TRBJ2-3; d_gene: TRBD1; CDR3aa: CASSIGQGRAADTQYF; CDR3nt: TGTGCCAGTAGTATAGGACAGGGTCGTGCTGCAGATACGCAGTATTTT
abundance: .; v_gene: TRBV6-5; j_gene: TRBJ2-5; d_gene: TRBD1; CDR3aa: CASSYTGARETQYF; CDR3nt: TGTGCCAGCAGTTATACAGGGGCCCGAGAGACCCAGTACTTC
abundance: .; v_gene: TRBV19; j_gene: TRBJ2-4; d_gene: TRBD2; CDR3aa: CASSRRGGLTKNIQYF; CDR3nt: TGTGCCAGTAGTCGCCGGGGGGGCTTAACCAAAAACATTCAGTACTTC
abundance: .; v_gene: TRBV7-2; j_gene: TRBJ2-5; d_gene: .; CDR3aa: CASSLQGNQETQYF; CDR3nt: TGTGCCAGCAGCTTACAGGGGAACCAAGAGACCCAGTACTTC
abundance: .; v_gene: TRBV6-5; j_gene: TRBJ1-5; d_gene: TRBD1; CDR3aa: CASSYSNRGEQPQHF; CDR3nt: TGTGCCAGCAGTTACTCTAACAGGGGTGAGCAGCCCCAGCATTTT
abundance: .; v_gene: TRBV7-2; j_gene: TRBJ1-2; d_gene: TRBD1; CDR3aa: CASRRGTGGGYGYTF; CDR3nt: TGTGCCAGCAGGCGGGGGACAGGGGGTGGCTATGGCTACACCTTC
abundance: .; v_gene: TRBV5-6; j_gene: TRBJ2-1; d_gene: TRBD2; CDR3aa: CASSLGLAGGSYNEQFF; CDR3nt: TGTGCCAGCAGCTTAGGACTAGCGGGGGGCTCCTACAATGAGCAGTTCTTC
abundance: .; v_gene: TRBV7-9; j_gene: TRBJ1-1; d_gene: .; CDR3aa: CSSSKPYRERLEAFF; CDR3nt: TGTTCCAGCAGCAAACCTTACAGGGAAAGGCTTGAAGCTTTCTTT
abundance: .; v_gene: TRBV7-9; j_gene: TRBJ2-1; d_gene: .; CDR3aa: CASSPPLDEQFF; CDR3nt: TGTGCCAGCAGCCCTCCGCTAGATGAGCAGTTCTTC
abundance: .; v_gene: TRBV10-3; j_gene: TRBJ1-6; d_gene: TRBD1; CDR3aa: CAISETGQGDSPLHF; CDR3nt: TGTGCCATCAGTGAGACGGGACAGGGGGATTCACCCCTCCACTTT
abundance: .; v_gene: TRBV27; j_gene: TRBJ1-1; d_gene: .; CDR3aa: CASSWGGSNTEAFF; CDR3nt: TGTGCCAGCAGTTGGGGGGGGTCGAACACTGAAGCTTTCTTT
abundance: few; v_gene: TRBV7-2; j_gene: TRBJ1-1; d_gene: TRBD1; CDR3aa: CASSFDRVKRNTEAFF; CDR3nt: TGTGCCAGCAGCTTCGACAGGGTGAAAAGGAACACTGAAGCTTTCTTT
abundance: once; v_gene: TRBV5-4; j_gene: TRBJ2-1; d_gene: TRBD1; CDR3aa: CASSLAEGTGRDNEQFF; CDR3nt: TGTGCCAGCAGCTTGGCCGAGGGGACAGGGAGAGACAATGAGCAGTTCTTC
abundance: few; v_gene: TRBV6-1; j_gene: TRBJ2-1; d_gene: .; CDR3aa: CASSDGGVSEQFF; CDR3nt: TGTGCCAGCAGTGACGGAGGGGTTAGTGAGCAGTTCTTC
abundance: .; v_gene: TRBV6-5; j_gene: TRBJ1-4; d_gene: TRBD1; CDR3aa: CASRSTGQGDEKLFF; CDR3nt: TGTGCCAGCAGATCTACCGGACAGGGAGACGAAAAACTGTTTTTT
abundance: .; v_gene: TRBV1; j_gene: TRBJ2-7; d_gene: .; CDR3aa: CTPPGQDPYEQYF; CDR3nt: TGCACCCCGCCCGGACAGGACCCCTACGAGCAGTACTTC